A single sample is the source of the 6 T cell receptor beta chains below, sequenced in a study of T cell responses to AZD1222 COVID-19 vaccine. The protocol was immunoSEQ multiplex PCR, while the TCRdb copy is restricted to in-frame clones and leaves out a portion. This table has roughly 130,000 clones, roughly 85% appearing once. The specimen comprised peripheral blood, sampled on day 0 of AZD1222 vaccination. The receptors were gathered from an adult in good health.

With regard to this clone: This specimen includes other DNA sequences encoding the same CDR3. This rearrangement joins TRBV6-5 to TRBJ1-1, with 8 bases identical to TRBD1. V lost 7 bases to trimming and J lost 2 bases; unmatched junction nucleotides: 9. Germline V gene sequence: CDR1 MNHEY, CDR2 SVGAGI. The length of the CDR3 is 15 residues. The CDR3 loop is CASTSTGASNTEAFF. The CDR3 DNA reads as TGTGCCAGCACCTCGACAGGGGCTTCAAACACTGAAGCTTTCTTT.

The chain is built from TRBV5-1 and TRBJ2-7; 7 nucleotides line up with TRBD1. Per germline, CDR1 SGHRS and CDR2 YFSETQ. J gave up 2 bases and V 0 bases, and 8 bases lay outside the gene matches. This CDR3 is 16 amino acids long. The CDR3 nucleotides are TGCGCCAGCAGCTTGGCCAAGGACAGGTTAACCTACGAGCAGTACTTC. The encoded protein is CASSLAKDRLTYEQYF.

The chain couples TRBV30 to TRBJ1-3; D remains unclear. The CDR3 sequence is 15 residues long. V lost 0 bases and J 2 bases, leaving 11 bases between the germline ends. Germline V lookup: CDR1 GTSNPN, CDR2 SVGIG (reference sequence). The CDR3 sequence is CAWSVIHSTGNTIYF. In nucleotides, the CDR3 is TGTGCCTGGAGTGTTATCCATTCGACTGGAAACACCATATATTTT.

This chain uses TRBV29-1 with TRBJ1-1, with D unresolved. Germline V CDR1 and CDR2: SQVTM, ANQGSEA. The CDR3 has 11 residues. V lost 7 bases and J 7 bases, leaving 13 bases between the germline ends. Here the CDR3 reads CSGDALDEAFF. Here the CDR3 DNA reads TGCAGCGGTGATGCGTTGGATGAAGCTTTCTTT.

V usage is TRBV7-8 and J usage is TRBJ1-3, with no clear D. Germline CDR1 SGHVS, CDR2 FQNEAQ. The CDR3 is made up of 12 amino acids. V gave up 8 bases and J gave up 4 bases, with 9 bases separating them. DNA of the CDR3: TGTGCCAGCCGTTCCGGAGGAAACACCATATATTTT. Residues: CASRSGGNTIYF.

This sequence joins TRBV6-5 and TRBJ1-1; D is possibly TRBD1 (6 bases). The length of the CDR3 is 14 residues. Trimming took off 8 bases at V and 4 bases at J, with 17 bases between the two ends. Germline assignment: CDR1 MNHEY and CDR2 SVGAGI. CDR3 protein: CASSQGRVVTEAFF. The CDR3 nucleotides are TGTGCCAGCTCACAGGGCCGGGTGGTCACTGAAGCTTTCTTT.